This T cell receptor (beta chain) was captured by sequencing in a study of cytomegalovirus exposure and HLA in healthy donors. Amplification used 60 Vbeta primers and 13 Jbeta primers. The protocol was immunoSEQ multiplex PCR, while the TCRdb copy is restricted to in-frame clones and leaves out a portion. The sample has about 160,000 clones, roughly 88% seen once; the top ten hold around 1.6%. V trimming: 6 bases; J trimming: 3 bases; junction bases outside the gene matches: 9. The CDR3 runs 15 residues. The germline gives CDR1 MDHEN, CDR2 SYDVKM. The TCR comes from a young woman in good health and CMV-seronegative. The sample comprised PBMCs. The chain combines TRBV28 with TRBJ2-7, with TRBD1 identical over 9 bases. This CDR3 is CASRGEGQGIYEQYF. CDR3 DNA: TGTGCCAGCAGGGGAGAAGGACAGGGGATCTACGAGCAGTACTTC.